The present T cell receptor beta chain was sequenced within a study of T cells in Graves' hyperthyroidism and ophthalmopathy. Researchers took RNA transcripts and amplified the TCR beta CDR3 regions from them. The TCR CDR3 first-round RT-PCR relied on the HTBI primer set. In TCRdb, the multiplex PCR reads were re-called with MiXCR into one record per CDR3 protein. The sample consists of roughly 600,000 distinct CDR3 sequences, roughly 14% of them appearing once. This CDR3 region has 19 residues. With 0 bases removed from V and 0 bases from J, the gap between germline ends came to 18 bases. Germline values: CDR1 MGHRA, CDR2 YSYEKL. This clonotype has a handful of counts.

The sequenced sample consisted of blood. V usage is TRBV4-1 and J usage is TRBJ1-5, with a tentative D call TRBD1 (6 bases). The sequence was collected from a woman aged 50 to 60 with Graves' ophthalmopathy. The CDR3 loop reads CASSQDAGGAQYSNQPQHF. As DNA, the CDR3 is TGCGCCAGCAGCCAAGATGCTGGGGGGGCACAGTATAGCAATCAGCCCCAGCATTTT.